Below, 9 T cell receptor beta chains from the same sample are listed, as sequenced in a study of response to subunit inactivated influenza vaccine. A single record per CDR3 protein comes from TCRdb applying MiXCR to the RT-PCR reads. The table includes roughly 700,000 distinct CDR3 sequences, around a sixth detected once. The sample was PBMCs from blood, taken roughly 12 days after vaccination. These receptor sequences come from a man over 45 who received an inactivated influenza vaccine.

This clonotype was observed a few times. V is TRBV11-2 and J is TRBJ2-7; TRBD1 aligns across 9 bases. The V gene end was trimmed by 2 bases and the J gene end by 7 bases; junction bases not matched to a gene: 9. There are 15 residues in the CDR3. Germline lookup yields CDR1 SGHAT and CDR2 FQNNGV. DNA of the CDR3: TGTGCCAGCAGCTTATCCGGACAGGGGTTGGGGGAGCAGTACTTC. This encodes CASSLSGQGLGEQYF.

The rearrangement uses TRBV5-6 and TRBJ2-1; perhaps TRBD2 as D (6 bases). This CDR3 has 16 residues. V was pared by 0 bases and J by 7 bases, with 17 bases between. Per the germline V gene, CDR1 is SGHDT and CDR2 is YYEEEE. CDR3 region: CASSLARRASANEQFF. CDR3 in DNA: TGTGCCAGCAGCTTGGCCCGTAGGGCTAGCGCGAATGAGCAGTTCTTC. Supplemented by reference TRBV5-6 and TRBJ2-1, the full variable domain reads DAGVTQSPTHLIKTRGQQVTLRCSPKSGHDTVSWYQQALGQGPQFIFQYYEEEERQRGNFPDRFSGHQFPNYSSELNVNALLLGDSALYLCASSLARRASANEQFFGPGTRLTVL.

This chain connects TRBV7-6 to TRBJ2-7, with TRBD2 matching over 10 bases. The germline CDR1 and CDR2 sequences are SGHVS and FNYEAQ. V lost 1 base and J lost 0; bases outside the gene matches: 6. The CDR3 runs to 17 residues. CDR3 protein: CASSLEASGSNSYEQYF. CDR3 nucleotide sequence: TGTGCCAGCAGCTTAGAGGCTAGCGGGAGCAACTCCTACGAGCAGTACTTC.

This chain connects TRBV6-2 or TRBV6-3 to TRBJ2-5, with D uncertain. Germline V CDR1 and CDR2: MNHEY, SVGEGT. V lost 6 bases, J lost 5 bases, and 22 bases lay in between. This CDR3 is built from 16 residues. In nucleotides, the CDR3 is TGTGCCAGCAGACTCATTGGACCGCCTTCGAGGGAGACCCAGTACTTC. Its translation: CASRLIGPPSRETQYF.

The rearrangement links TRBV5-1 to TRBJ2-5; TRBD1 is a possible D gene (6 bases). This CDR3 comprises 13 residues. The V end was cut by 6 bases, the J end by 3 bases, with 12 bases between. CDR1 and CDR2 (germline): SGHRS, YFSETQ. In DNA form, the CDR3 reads TGCGCCAGCAAAACAGGGTTCGAAGAGACCCAGTACTTC. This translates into CASKTGFEETQYF. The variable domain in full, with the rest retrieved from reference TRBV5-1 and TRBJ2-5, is KAGVTQTPRYLIKTRGQQVTLSCSPISGHRSVSWYQQTPGQGLQFLFEYFSETQRNKGNFPGRFSGRQFSNSRSEMNVSTLELGDSALYLCASKTGFEETQYFGPGTRLLVL.

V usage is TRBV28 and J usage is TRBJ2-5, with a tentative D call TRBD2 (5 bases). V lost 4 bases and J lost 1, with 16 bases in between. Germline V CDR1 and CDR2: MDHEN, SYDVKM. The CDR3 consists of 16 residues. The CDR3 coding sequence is TGTGCCAGCAGTTCTACTGAGGTCGGGATCCAAGAGACCCAGTACTTC. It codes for CASSSTEVGIQETQYF. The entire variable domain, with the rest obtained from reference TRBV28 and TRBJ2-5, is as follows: DVKVTQSSRYLVKRTGEKVFLECVQDMDHENMFWYRQDPGLGLRLIYFSYDVKMKEKGDIPEGYSVSREKKERFSLILESASTNQTSMYLCASSSTEVGIQETQYFGPGTRLLVL.

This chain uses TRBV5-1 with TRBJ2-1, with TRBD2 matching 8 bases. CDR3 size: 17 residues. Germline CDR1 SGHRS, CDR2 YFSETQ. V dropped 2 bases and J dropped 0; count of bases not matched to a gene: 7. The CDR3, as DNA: TGCGCCAGCAGCTTAGGACCGGGACTAGACTCCTACAATGAGCAGTTCTTC. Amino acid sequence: CASSLGPGLDSYNEQFF.

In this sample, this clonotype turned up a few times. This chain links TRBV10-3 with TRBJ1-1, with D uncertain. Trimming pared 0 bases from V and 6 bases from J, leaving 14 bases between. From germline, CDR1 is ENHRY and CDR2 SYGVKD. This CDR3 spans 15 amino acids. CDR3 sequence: CAISESISKLSEAFF. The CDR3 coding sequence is TGTGCCATCAGTGAGTCGATTAGCAAACTGTCTGAAGCTTTCTTT.

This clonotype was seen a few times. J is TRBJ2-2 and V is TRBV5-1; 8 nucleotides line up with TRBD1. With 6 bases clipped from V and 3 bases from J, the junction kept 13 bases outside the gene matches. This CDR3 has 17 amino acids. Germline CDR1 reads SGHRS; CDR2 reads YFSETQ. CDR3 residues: CASTPLTRGLYTGELFF. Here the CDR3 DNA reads TGCGCCAGCACGCCTTTAACCAGGGGGCTGTACACCGGGGAGCTGTTTTTT.